This passage covers 30 T cell receptor beta chains from one sample sequenced in a study of CD8 T cells in Susac syndrome. Random hexamers were used to reverse transcribe the RNA input (about 0.5 to 1 ug). A single record per CDR3 protein comes from TCRdb applying MiXCR to the immunoSEQ multiplex PCR reads. The table has 200,000 to 250,000 distinct CDR3 sequences, roughly 95% seen once. Source material: CD4+ T cells from PBMCs. The source of these receptors is a human donor with multiple sclerosis.

This chain joins TRBV5-1 and TRBJ2-3, with 10 bases identical to TRBD1. CDR1 is SGHRS and CDR2 is YFSETQ in the germline V gene. There are 15 residues in the CDR3. Trimming at V came to 4 bases and at J to 5 bases, leaving 7 bases not matched to a gene. The CDR3 sequence: CASSPRTGGGDTQYF. In DNA form, the CDR3 reads TGCGCCAGCAGCCCTCGGACAGGGGGGGGAGATACGCAGTATTTT.

The gene calls are TRBV28 and TRBJ1-4; unclear D gene. Trimming left V 2 bases short and J 3 bases short, with 7 bases between. Looked up from germline, CDR1 is MDHEN and CDR2 is SYDVKM. The CDR3 totals 14 residues. CDR3 nucleotide sequence: TGTGCCAGCAGTTTACGTGGGGCTAATGAAAAACTGTTTTTT. Protein product: CASSLRGANEKLFF.

The count of this clonotype is one. The chain has TRBV20-1 and TRBJ2-1; D remains unclear. Trimming pared 5 bases from V and 10 bases from J, leaving 18 bases between. The CDR3 extends over 13 amino acids. The germline gives CDR1 DFQATT, CDR2 SNEGSKA (reference sequence). CDR3 protein: CSAPLGLSREQFF. The CDR3 coding sequence is TGCAGTGCTCCACTGGGCCTGTCTAGGGAGCAGTTCTTC.

The chain combines TRBV6-2 or TRBV6-3 with TRBJ2-6; tentatively, D is TRBD1 (5 bases). With 1 base removed from V and 4 bases from J, the gap between germline ends came to 11 bases. The CDR3 loop spans 16 amino acids. CDR1 is MNHEY, CDR2 SVGEGT, per germline. The CDR3 DNA is TGTGCCAGCAGTTACTTGTCCAGGGTCGGGGCCAACGTCCTGACTTTC. Translating gives CASSYLSRVGANVLTF.

The chain recombines TRBV19 with TRBJ1-5; D may be TRBD1 (6 bases). V shed 6 bases and J shed 4 bases, with 16 bases lying between them. There are 15 residues in the CDR3. Per the germline V gene, CDR1 is LNHDA and CDR2 is SQIVND (reference sequence). This CDR3 is CASRETGLRNQPQHF. The CDR3 bases are TGTGCCAGTAGGGAAACAGGGCTTCGGAATCAGCCCCAGCATTTT.

This clonotype appeared a few times. The chain combines TRBV5-1 with TRBJ2-1, with D possibly being TRBD2 (6 bases). This CDR3 region has 16 residues. Germline CDR1 reads SGHRS; CDR2 reads YFSETQ. Deletions cut 3 bases from V and 5 bases from J, with 18 bases between. The CDR3 sequence: CASSSRRRGNHNEQFF. In nucleotides, the CDR3 is TGCGCCAGCAGCTCCCGCCGGAGGGGCAATCACAATGAGCAGTTCTTC.

V and J are TRBV9 and TRBJ1-3; D unclear. Trimming took 5 bases from V and 2 from J, leaving 8 bases between them. Germline V CDR1 and CDR2: SGDLS, YYNGEE. The CDR3 is made up of 13 amino acids. Written as DNA, the CDR3 is TGTGCCAGCAGTCGGGAGACTGGAAACACCATATATTTT. This sequence encodes CASSRETGNTIYF.

In nucleotides, the CDR3 is TGTGCCACCAGTGACCGAAGCGGGACAGGGGGCTCAGAGACCCAGTACTTC. Translation: CATSDRSGTGGSETQYF. The chain joins TRBV24-1 to TRBJ2-5, with 12 bases fitting TRBD1. CDR3 size: 17 residues. V gave up 4 bases and J gave up 4 bases; unmatched junction bases: 9. Germline CDR1 KGHDR, CDR2 SFDVKD.

This chain links TRBV5-4 with TRBJ2-2, with 10 bases lining up with TRBD1. Losses at the gene ends were 4 bases for V and 4 bases for J; bases not matched to a gene: 7. Germline CDR1 SGHNT, CDR2 YYREEE (reference sequence). The CDR3 covers 16 residues. The CDR3: CASSLSTGGFTGELFF. The CDR3 DNA reads as TGTGCCAGCAGCCTCTCGACAGGGGGCTTCACCGGGGAGCTGTTTTTT.

V is TRBV12-3 or TRBV12-4 and J is TRBJ1-6; D is ambiguous. Trimming took 2 bases from V and 8 from J, leaving 7 bases between them. This CDR3 is built from 13 residues. The CDR3 DNA follows: TGTGCCAGCAGTTTACGCATGGATTCACCCCTCCACTTT. Its protein is CASSLRMDSPLHF.

V is TRBV23-1 and J is TRBJ1-3; D is unclear. TRBV23-1 is an open reading frame, and its role is uncertain. The CDR3 has 14 amino acids. V was cut by 3 bases and J by 1 base, with 7 bases left in between. The CDR3 spells CASSHAASGNTIYF. In DNA, the CDR3 is TGCGCCAGCAGTCATGCGGCATCTGGAAACACCATATATTTT.

V gene TRBV3-1 combines with J gene TRBJ2-3; D unresolved. This CDR3 region has 15 residues. Trimming cost V 1 base and J 0 bases, with 8 bases left between them. The V gene's germline CDR1 is LGHDT and CDR2 YNNKEL (reference sequence). In nucleotides, the CDR3 is TGTGCCAGCAGCCAAGTTGGGATTAGCACAGATACGCAGTATTTT. It is translated as CASSQVGISTDTQYF.

The chain is built from TRBV5-1 and TRBJ1-1; 7 bases agree with TRBD1. CDR3 length equals 17 residues. The ends lost 2 bases at V and 3 bases at J; junction bases unmatched: 13. The germline gives CDR1 SGHRS, CDR2 YFSETQ. The CDR3 coding sequence is TGCGCCAGCAGCTTCGACAGGGTACCGGCTTGGGACACTGAAGCTTTCTTT. Protein product: CASSFDRVPAWDTEAFF.

The chain links TRBV28 to TRBJ1-1; TRBD1 matches at 7 bases. Germline V gene data show CDR1 as MDHEN and CDR2 as SYDVKM. The CDR3 contains 19 residues. The junction had 16 bases not matched to a gene; V was cut back by 0 bases and J by 3 bases. The CDR3: CASSLWAGGTTVGYTEAFF. CDR3 nucleotide sequence: TGTGCCAGCAGTTTATGGGCAGGGGGGACCACCGTGGGGTACACTGAAGCTTTCTTT. Based on the CDR3 plus reference TRBV28 and TRBJ1-1, the full variable domain is DVKVTQSSRYLVKRTGEKVFLECVQDMDHENMFWYRQDPGLGLRLIYFSYDVKMKEKGDIPEGYSVSREKKERFSLILESASTNQTSMYLCASSLWAGGTTVGYTEAFFGQGTRLTVV.

The chain is built from TRBV5-1 and TRBJ1-6; a weak D match, TRBD1 (6 bases). CDR1 and CDR2 from the germline V gene are SGHRS and YFSETQ. This CDR3 has 14 residues. The V and J ends lost 7 bases and 7 bases respectively, with 15 bases between them. CDR3 in DNA: TGCGCCAGCTCTCCCAGGACAGCCAATTCACCCCTCCACTTT. Translating it yields CASSPRTANSPLHF.

The chain is built from TRBV19 and TRBJ2-2; D not resolved. Trimming took off 7 bases at V and 0 bases at J, with 9 bases between the two ends. This CDR3 has 14 amino acids. The germline gives CDR1 LNHDA, CDR2 SQIVND (reference sequence). CDR3 in amino acids: CASTPGPNTGELFF. The CDR3 bases are TGTGCCAGTACCCCCGGGCCGAACACCGGGGAGCTGTTTTTT.

The chain carries TRBV20-1 and TRBJ1-3; unclear D gene. V lost 5 bases to trimming and J lost 0 bases, with 2 bases between them. The CDR3 is 11 residues long. The V gene's germline CDR1 is DFQATT and CDR2 SNEGSKA (reference sequence). CDR3 in DNA: TGCAGTGCTCCCTCTGGAAACACCATATATTTT. Amino acid sequence: CSAPSGNTIYF.

In this sample, this clonotype turned up a few times. This rearrangement joins TRBV29-1 to TRBJ2-5, with D unresolved. Looked up from germline, CDR1 is SQVTM and CDR2 is ANQGSEA. Deletions cut 4 bases from V and 5 bases from J, with 11 bases between. The CDR3 totals 12 residues. This CDR3 reads CSVVTGVETQYF. The CDR3 DNA is TGCAGCGTTGTGACTGGAGTCGAGACCCAGTACTTC. The whole variable domain, filled in from reference TRBV29-1 and TRBJ2-5, reads SAVISQKPSRDICQRGTSLTIQCQVDSQVTMMFWYRQQPGQSLTLIATANQGSEATYESGFVIDKFPISRPNLTFSTLTVSNMSPEDSSIYLCSVVTGVETQYFGPGTRLLVL.

This sequence joins TRBV6-5 and TRBJ1-1; D call uncertain. The CDR3 is made up of 14 amino acids. V dropped 0 bases and J dropped 4 bases, with 9 bases sitting between them. Looked up from germline, CDR1 is MNHEY and CDR2 is SVGAGI. CDR3 region: CASSYSGSLTEAFF. CDR3 coding DNA: TGTGCCAGCAGTTACTCCGGTTCCCTCACTGAAGCTTTCTTT.

The rearrangement uses TRBV4-2 and TRBJ2-3; 7 nucleotides line up with TRBD2. Germline V gene sequence: CDR1 LGHNA, CDR2 YNFKEQ. The ends lost 0 bases at V and 5 bases at J; junction bases unmatched: 5. The CDR3 extends over 15 amino acids. CDR3 DNA sequence: TGTGCCAGCAGCCAAGAGTGGGGGGGTGGAGATACGCAGTATTTT. It encodes CASSQEWGGGDTQYF.

The chain employs TRBV5-1 and TRBJ2-1; 8 bases match TRBD2. Germline CDR1 and CDR2: SGHRS and YFSETQ. V lost 4 bases to trimming and J lost 2 bases; unmatched junction nucleotides: 5. This CDR3 contains 15 residues. The CDR3: CASSVTGGAYNEQFF. In DNA form, the CDR3 reads TGCGCCAGCAGCGTTACCGGGGGGGCCTACAATGAGCAGTTCTTC.

This sequence joins TRBV6-2 or TRBV6-3 and TRBJ2-1, with 11 bases that match TRBD2. The CDR3 covers 18 residues. CDR1 and CDR2 (germline): MNHEY, SVGEGT. With V trimmed by 2 bases and J by 2 bases, 8 bases remained unmatched. CDR3: CASSYRGLAEPTYNEQFF. Written as DNA, the CDR3 is TGTGCCAGCAGTTACCGGGGACTAGCGGAGCCGACCTACAATGAGCAGTTCTTC.

The genes are TRBV5-4 and TRBJ1-4, with TRBD1 matching over 8 bases. Germline CDR1 reads SGHNT; CDR2 reads YYREEE (reference sequence). The junction had 10 bases not matched to a gene; V was cut back by 4 bases and J by 8 bases. This CDR3 comprises 15 residues. CDR3 region: CASSDKQGVREKLFF. The CDR3 nucleotides read TGTGCCAGCAGCGACAAACAGGGGGTTAGGGAAAAACTGTTTTTT.

The V call is TRBV28, the J call TRBJ1-3, with a tentative D call TRBD1 (5 bases). The germline V gene has CDR1 MDHEN and CDR2 SYDVKM. The ends were cut back, 3 bases at V and 0 bases at J, with 15 bases in the middle. CDR3 length equals 17 residues. CDR3 protein: CASSLILAGSSGNTIYF. For the CDR3, the DNA is TGTGCCAGCAGTTTGATACTCGCAGGGAGCTCTGGAAACACCATATATTTT.

This clonotype appeared a few times. This chain uses TRBV12-3 or TRBV12-4 with TRBJ2-1; the match to TRBD2 covers 11 bases. This CDR3 contains 16 residues. With 5 bases clipped from V and 4 bases from J, the junction kept 7 bases outside the gene matches. The CDR3 spells CASSRTGTSGYNEQFF. The CDR3, as DNA: TGTGCCAGCAGTCGGACCGGGACTAGCGGATACAATGAGCAGTTCTTC.

This chain uses TRBV19 with TRBJ1-4; tentative D call: TRBD1 (5 bases). The germline V and J ends were trimmed by 1 base and 7 bases, with 13 bases remaining between them. Germline CDR1 and CDR2: LNHDA and SQIVND (reference sequence). This CDR3 comprises 15 residues. CDR3 region: CASSIVGGDGEKLFF. The CDR3 nucleotides are TGTGCCAGTAGTATAGTGGGAGGGGATGGTGAAAAACTGTTTTTT.

CDR3 sequence: CASSSLQGRGEAFF. DNA for the CDR3: TGTGCCAGCAGCTCTCTACAGGGGAGGGGTGAAGCTTTCTTT. The V gene is TRBV11-2, the J gene TRBJ1-1; 7 bases are a match to TRBD1. The CDR3 contains 14 residues. Germline V gives CDR1 SGHAT, CDR2 FQNNGV. With 4 bases clipped from V and 7 bases from J, the junction kept 9 bases outside the gene matches.

This rearrangement joins TRBV4-1 to TRBJ1-6, with 8 bases aligning to TRBD1. Trimming removed 1 base from V and 8 bases from J; junction bases left unmatched: 4. The CDR3 has 15 amino acids. CDR1 is MGHRA and CDR2 is YSYEKL in the germline V gene. The CDR3 nucleotides read TGCGCCAGCAGCCAAGGGACAGGGTTCTATTCACCCCTCCACTTT. Amino acid sequence: CASSQGTGFYSPLHF.

The chain couples TRBV4-1 to TRBJ2-1; D perhaps matches TRBD2 (6 bases). The CDR3 runs to 17 residues. The germline V gene encodes CDR1 MGHRA and CDR2 YSYEKL. The V end lost 4 bases, the J end lost 6 bases, and 22 bases lay between the germline ends. This CDR3 reads CASSPPHVGSLPNEQFF. In nucleotides, the CDR3 is TGCGCCAGCAGCCCCCCCCACGTCGGGAGTTTGCCCAATGAGCAGTTCTTC.

The CDR3 coding sequence is TGTGCCAGCAGTCGCGTTGAGGCCAACGTCCTGACTTTC. The encoded protein is CASSRVEANVLTF. The rearrangement uses TRBV27 and TRBJ2-6; D call uncertain. Germline CDR1 MNHEY, CDR2 SMNVEV (reference sequence). Deletions cut 5 bases from V and 6 bases from J, with 8 bases between. The CDR3 is 13 amino acids.